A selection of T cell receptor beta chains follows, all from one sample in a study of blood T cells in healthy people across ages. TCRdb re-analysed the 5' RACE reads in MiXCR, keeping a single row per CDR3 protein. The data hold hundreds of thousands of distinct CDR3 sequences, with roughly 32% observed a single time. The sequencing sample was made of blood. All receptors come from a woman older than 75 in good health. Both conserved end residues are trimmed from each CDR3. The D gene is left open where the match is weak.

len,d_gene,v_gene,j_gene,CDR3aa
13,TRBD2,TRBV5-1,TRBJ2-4,ASSLTSGATNIQY
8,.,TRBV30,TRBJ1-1,AWMNTEAF
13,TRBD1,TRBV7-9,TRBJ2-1,ASTLQGLSYNEQF
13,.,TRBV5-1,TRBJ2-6,ASSAAEIGANVLT
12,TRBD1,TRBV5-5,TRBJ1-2,ASSPGTGGYGHT
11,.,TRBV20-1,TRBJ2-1,GSGSDSYNEQF
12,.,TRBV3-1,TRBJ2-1,ASSSASSGDEQF
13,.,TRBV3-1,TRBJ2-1,ASSRARGSYNEQF
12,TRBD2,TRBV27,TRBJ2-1,AITSGMRINEQF
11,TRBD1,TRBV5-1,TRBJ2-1,ASSLEGASEQF
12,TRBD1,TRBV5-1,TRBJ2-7,ASSKSRDRYEQY
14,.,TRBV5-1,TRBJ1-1,ASSLLPDGGNTEAF
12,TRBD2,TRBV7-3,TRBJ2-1,ASSPNPGGNEQF
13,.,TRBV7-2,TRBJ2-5,ASSLVGNSKETQY
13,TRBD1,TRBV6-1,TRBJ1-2,ASSEATGSGYGYT
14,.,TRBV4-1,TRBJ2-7,ASSQDTGQRSYEQY
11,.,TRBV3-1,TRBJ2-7,ASWGGQTAEQY
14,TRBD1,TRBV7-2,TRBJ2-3,ASSARGQAPSDTQY
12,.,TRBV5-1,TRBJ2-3,ASTSGPGADTQY
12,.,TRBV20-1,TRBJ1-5,SAVSGTAGQPQH
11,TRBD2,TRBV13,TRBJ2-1,ASSGLADNEQF
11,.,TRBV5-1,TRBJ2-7,ASGLFDSYEQY
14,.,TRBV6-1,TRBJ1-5,ASSEVVSLSNQPQH
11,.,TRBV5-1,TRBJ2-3,ASSLAVEDTQY
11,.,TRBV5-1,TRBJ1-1,ASSRDVGTEAF
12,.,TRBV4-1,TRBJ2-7,ASSQGVLSYEQY
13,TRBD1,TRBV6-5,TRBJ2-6,ASSYGQGGANVLT
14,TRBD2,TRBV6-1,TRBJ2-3,ASSVTSGGLSDTQY
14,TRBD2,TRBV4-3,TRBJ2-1,ASSQDGGLAGDPQF
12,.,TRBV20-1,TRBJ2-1,SAGRDPAYNEQF
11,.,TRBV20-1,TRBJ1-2,SARDSGGYGYT
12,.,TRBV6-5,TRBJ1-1,ASSRGHVNTEAF
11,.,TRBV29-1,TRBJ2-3,SSDEGSTDTQY
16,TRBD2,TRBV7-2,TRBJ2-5,ASSPPGLAGTGGGTQY
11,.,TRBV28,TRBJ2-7,ASRKTGSFEQY
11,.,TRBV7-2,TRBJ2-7,ASSLRPVYEQY
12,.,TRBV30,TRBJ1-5,AWSSINSNQPRH
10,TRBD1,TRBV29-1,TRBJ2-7,SVPQGIYEQY
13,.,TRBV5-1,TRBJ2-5,ASSLEFRAQETQY
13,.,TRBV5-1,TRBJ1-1,ASSPDSSLNTEAF
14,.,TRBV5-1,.,ASSLVSGVTYNEQY
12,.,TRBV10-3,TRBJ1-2,AISESDRIYGYT